This passage covers 10 T cell receptor beta chains from one sample sequenced in a study of blood T cell repertoires in COVID-19. Here immunoSEQ multiplex PCR was the method, and the copy in TCRdb shows in-frame clones only, minus some. The repertoire holds around 210,000 clones, with 70% to 90% as singletons. Source material: peripheral blood. Every receptor here comes from a man between 45 and 60 years old with COVID-19, enrolled during active disease.

J is TRBJ2-7 and V is TRBV24-1, with D perhaps matching TRBD1 (6 bases). Germline CDR1 reads KGHDR; CDR2 reads SFDVKD. Trimming left V 4 bases short and J 0 bases short, with 9 bases between. The CDR3 consists of 14 residues. The CDR3 DNA reads as TGTGCCACCAGTGAAACAGGGAACTCCTACGAGCAGTACTTC. Translated, it gives CATSETGNSYEQYF.

J is TRBJ1-2 and V is TRBV19; tentative D call: TRBD1 (5 bases). Germline V CDR1 and CDR2: LNHDA, SQIVND (reference sequence). This CDR3 is 12 amino acids long. This chain's CDR3 is CASTATYYGYTF. The CDR3 coding sequence is TGTGCATCGACAGCAACTTACTATGGCTACACCTTC. Combining the CDR3 with reference TRBV19 and TRBJ1-2 gives the whole variable domain DGGITQSPKYLFRKEGQNVTLSCEQNLNHDAMYWYRQDPGQGLRLIYYSQIVNDFQKGDIAEGYSVSREKKESFPLTVTSAQKNPTAFYLCASTATYYGYTFGSGTRLTVV.

The V gene is TRBV6-2 or TRBV6-3, the J gene TRBJ2-5; TRBD2 agrees at 14 bases. This CDR3 comprises 20 residues. Germline CDR1 is MNHEY and CDR2 is SVGEGT. With V trimmed by 6 bases and J by 1 base, 16 bases remained unmatched. For the CDR3, the DNA is TGTGCCAGCAGCAGACGACCTCCGGGACTAGCGGGGGAGACCCAAGAGACCCAGTACTTC. Translation gives CASSRRPPGLAGETQETQYF.

In this sample, this clone turned up a few times. The chain carries TRBV11-2 and TRBJ2-1, with D possibly TRBD2 on 6 matching bases. V dropped 5 bases and J dropped 9 bases, with 17 bases sitting between them. From germline, CDR1 is SGHAT and CDR2 FQNNGV. The CDR3 length is 14 residues. The chain's CDR3 is CASSIPSGYPEQFF. CDR3 bases: TGTGCCAGCAGCATCCCGAGCGGGTATCCTGAGCAGTTCTTC.

The genes are TRBV7-2 and TRBJ2-2; 11 nucleotides align to TRBD2. The CDR3 covers 17 residues. Germline CDR1 reads SGHTA; CDR2 reads FQGNSA. V dropped 1 base and J dropped 7; count of bases not matched to a gene: 8. The CDR3 reads CASSLVRASGGIGELFF. The CDR3 DNA is TGTGCCAGCAGCTTAGTTCGGGCTAGCGGGGGGATCGGGGAGCTGTTTTTT.

The chain is built from TRBV7-9 and TRBJ2-3, with D perhaps TRBD2 (5 bases). Germline-derived CDR1 and CDR2 are SEHNR and FQNEAQ (reference sequence). Deletions cut 2 bases from V and 3 bases from J, with 12 bases between. The CDR3 runs to 15 residues. In DNA form, the CDR3 reads TGTGCCAGCAGCTTACGAAGCGGCCCTACAGATACGCAGTATTTT. Encoded protein: CASSLRSGPTDTQYF.

This clone was seen only a few times. This chain joins TRBV5-8 and TRBJ1-1; 7 bases match TRBD1. The CDR3 runs to 16 residues. Germline CDR1 and CDR2: SGHTS and YDEGEE. V lost 4 bases and J lost 1; bases outside the gene matches: 10. The CDR3 DNA reads TGTGCCAGCAGCCCGACTCGGACAGGAGCGAACACTGAAGCTTTCTTT. Translating it yields CASSPTRTGANTEAFF.

The CDR3 loop is CASSGLAGGGEQFF. The CDR3, as DNA: TGTGCCAGCAGCGGACTAGCGGGAGGGGGTGAGCAGTTCTTC. This rearrangement joins TRBV6-5 to TRBJ2-1, with TRBD2 identical over 15 bases. V shed 6 bases, J shed 9 bases, and the junction held 3 bases outside the gene matches. The germline gives CDR1 MNHEY, CDR2 SVGAGI. The CDR3 has 14 amino acids.

This clone was recorded only once. The CDR3 DNA reads TGTGCCAGCAGTTACCCCCGGGTGGCGGGGGTACACACAGATACGCAGTATTTT. Protein sequence: CASSYPRVAGVHTDTQYF. The chain combines TRBV6-2 or TRBV6-3 with TRBJ2-3, with TRBD2 matching over 7 bases. The J segment lost 2 bases and the V segment lost 2 bases, leaving 13 bases of the junction unmatched. CDR1 and CDR2 from the germline V gene are MNHEY and SVGEGT. The CDR3 totals 18 residues.

The DNA for the CDR3 is TGTGCCAGCAGCCACGCACGACTGTCCCGGGAGACCCAGTACTTC. Its translation: CASSHARLSRETQYF. The chain is built from TRBV14 and TRBJ2-5; no clear D gene. With 3 bases removed from V and 5 bases from J, the gap between germline ends came to 16 bases. Germline CDR1 reads SGHDN; CDR2 reads FVKESK. The CDR3 totals 15 residues.